The rows below give T cell receptor beta chains drawn from one sample of a study of T cell responses to AZD1222 COVID-19 vaccine. Profiled with immunoSEQ multiplex PCR; TCRdb holds only in-frame clones, not every one. The table lists roughly 89,000 clones, roughly 90% of them singletons, with around 5.1% in the top ten. The specimen was peripheral blood, collected on day 0 of MenACWY control vaccination. The receptors were gathered from an adult in good health. Both conserved end residues are part of each CDR3. D genes are given only for firm matches. Clone size is shown for a subset of rows, as once, few, many or a class of expanded clone.

v_call: TRBV28; j_call: TRBJ2-7; d_call: TRBD2; clone_size: .; cdr3_nt: TGTGCCAGCAGTTTCGTGCGGGAGTTTAGCCACGAGCAGTACTTC; cdr3_aa: CASSFVREFSHEQYF
v_call: TRBV6-6; j_call: TRBJ1-5; d_call: .; clone_size: .; cdr3_nt: TGTGCCAGCAGCCGAACAGGGCGGAGGGGATATAGCAATCAGCCCCAGCATTTT; cdr3_aa: CASSRTGRRGYSNQPQHF
v_call: TRBV18; j_call: TRBJ2-7; d_call: TRBD2; clone_size: .; cdr3_nt: TGTGCCAGCTCACCGATAGCGGGGGGCTACGAGCAGTACTTC; cdr3_aa: CASSPIAGGYEQYF
v_call: TRBV19; j_call: TRBJ2-7; d_call: .; clone_size: .; cdr3_nt: TGTGCCAGTAGTATCTCGGGCCCCACCTACGAGCAGTACTTC; cdr3_aa: CASSISGPTYEQYF
v_call: TRBV5-4; j_call: TRBJ2-3; d_call: TRBD2; clone_size: .; cdr3_nt: TGTGCCAGCAGACCGGCGCCACTAGCGGGCACAGATACGCAGTATTTT; cdr3_aa: CASRPAPLAGTDTQYF
v_call: TRBV6-5; j_call: TRBJ1-1; d_call: .; clone_size: once; cdr3_nt: TGTGCCAGCAGTTACTCGGGGATGCGCACTGAAGCTTTCTTT; cdr3_aa: CASSYSGMRTEAFF
v_call: TRBV11-3; j_call: TRBJ2-1; d_call: .; clone_size: .; cdr3_nt: TGTGCCAGCAGCTCCGGCCCAATCGGCAATGAGCAGTTCTTC; cdr3_aa: CASSSGPIGNEQFF
v_call: TRBV27; j_call: TRBJ2-6; d_call: .; clone_size: .; cdr3_nt: TGTGCCAGCAGTTTAACCAGCGCTGGGGCCAACGTCCTGACTTTC; cdr3_aa: CASSLTSAGANVLTF
v_call: TRBV18; j_call: TRBJ2-5; d_call: .; clone_size: .; cdr3_nt: TGTGCCAGCTCATCAGGGAAGTCCTGGAGAGTCCAAGAGACCCAGTACTTC; cdr3_aa: CASSSGKSWRVQETQYF
v_call: TRBV12-3/TRBV12-4; j_call: TRBJ2-7; d_call: .; clone_size: .; cdr3_nt: TGTGCCAGCAGTTCCTACGAGCAGTACTTC; cdr3_aa: CASSSYEQYF
v_call: TRBV20-1; j_call: TRBJ1-5; d_call: TRBD1; clone_size: .; cdr3_nt: TGCAGTGCTAGTGGGGGACAGGGCTATCAGCCCCAGCATTTT; cdr3_aa: CSASGGQGYQPQHF
v_call: TRBV7-9; j_call: TRBJ2-3; d_call: .; clone_size: once; cdr3_nt: TGTGCCAGCAGCCAGACAGATACGCAGTATTTT; cdr3_aa: CASSQTDTQYF
v_call: TRBV11-2; j_call: TRBJ1-6; d_call: TRBD1; clone_size: .; cdr3_nt: TGTGCCAGCAGCTTTAACCTGGGACAGGGTGATTCACCCCTCCACTTT; cdr3_aa: CASSFNLGQGDSPLHF
v_call: TRBV7-2; j_call: TRBJ1-2; d_call: .; clone_size: .; cdr3_nt: TGTGCCAGCAGCTTAGTAATGGACGGAGGCTATGGCTACACCTTC; cdr3_aa: CASSLVMDGGYGYTF
v_call: TRBV6-1; j_call: TRBJ1-3; d_call: .; clone_size: .; cdr3_nt: TGTGCCAGCAGTGAAAAGGGGACGGGAAACACCATATATTTT; cdr3_aa: CASSEKGTGNTIYF
v_call: TRBV19; j_call: TRBJ2-7; d_call: .; clone_size: .; cdr3_nt: TGTGCCAGTAGTGGCGGGTCAAGCTCCTACGAGCAGTACTTC; cdr3_aa: CASSGGSSSYEQYF
v_call: TRBV24-1; j_call: TRBJ2-7; d_call: TRBD1; clone_size: .; cdr3_nt: TGTGCCACCAGTGTACCGGGACAGGGTCGCACCGAGCAGTACTTC; cdr3_aa: CATSVPGQGRTEQYF
v_call: TRBV25-1; j_call: TRBJ1-1; d_call: .; clone_size: once; cdr3_nt: TGTGCCAGCAGCCCTCTACAGGGAGGGAACACTGAAGCTTTCTTT; cdr3_aa: CASSPLQGGNTEAFF
v_call: TRBV19; j_call: TRBJ2-5; d_call: .; clone_size: .; cdr3_nt: TGTGCCAGTAGTGTGCAAGAGACCCAGTACTTC; cdr3_aa: CASSVQETQYF
v_call: TRBV15; j_call: TRBJ2-2; d_call: .; clone_size: once; cdr3_nt: TGTGCCACCAGCAGAGATCTCGTAACAGGCGGGGAGCTGTTTTTT; cdr3_aa: CATSRDLVTGGELFF
v_call: TRBV19; j_call: TRBJ2-7; d_call: .; clone_size: .; cdr3_nt: TGTGCCAGTAATGGGGGAGCCTACTCCTACGAGCAGTACTTC; cdr3_aa: CASNGGAYSYEQYF
v_call: TRBV19; j_call: TRBJ1-5; d_call: .; clone_size: .; cdr3_nt: TGTGCCAGTAGTATAGATGTTAAGGTTCAGCCCCAGCATTTT; cdr3_aa: CASSIDVKVQPQHF
v_call: TRBV7-3; j_call: TRBJ2-1; d_call: .; clone_size: .; cdr3_nt: TGTGCCAGCAGAGAAGGGTACAATGAGCAGTTCTTC; cdr3_aa: CASREGYNEQFF
v_call: TRBV2; j_call: TRBJ1-2; d_call: TRBD1; clone_size: .; cdr3_nt: TGTGCCAGCAGTCGACAGGGGATAGCTAACTATGGCTACACCTTC; cdr3_aa: CASSRQGIANYGYTF
v_call: TRBV7-7; j_call: TRBJ2-7; d_call: TRBD1; clone_size: .; cdr3_nt: TGTGCCAGCAGCTCCCGGGCAGGGGGTTCCTACGAGCAGTACTTC; cdr3_aa: CASSSRAGGSYEQYF